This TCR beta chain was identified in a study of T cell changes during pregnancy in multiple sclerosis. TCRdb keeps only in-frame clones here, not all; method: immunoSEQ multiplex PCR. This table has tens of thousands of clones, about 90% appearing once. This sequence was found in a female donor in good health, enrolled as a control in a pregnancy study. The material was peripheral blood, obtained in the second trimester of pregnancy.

The CDR3 sequence: CASRSVDRVKSNEKLFF. The CDR3 coding sequence is TGTGCAAGTCGCTCCGTGGACAGGGTTAAGAGTAATGAAAAACTGTTTTTT. The chain is built from TRBV12-2 and TRBJ1-4; whether TRBD1, the table's D call, matches the DNA was not checked. TRBV12-2 is designated a pseudogene. CDR3 size: 17 residues.